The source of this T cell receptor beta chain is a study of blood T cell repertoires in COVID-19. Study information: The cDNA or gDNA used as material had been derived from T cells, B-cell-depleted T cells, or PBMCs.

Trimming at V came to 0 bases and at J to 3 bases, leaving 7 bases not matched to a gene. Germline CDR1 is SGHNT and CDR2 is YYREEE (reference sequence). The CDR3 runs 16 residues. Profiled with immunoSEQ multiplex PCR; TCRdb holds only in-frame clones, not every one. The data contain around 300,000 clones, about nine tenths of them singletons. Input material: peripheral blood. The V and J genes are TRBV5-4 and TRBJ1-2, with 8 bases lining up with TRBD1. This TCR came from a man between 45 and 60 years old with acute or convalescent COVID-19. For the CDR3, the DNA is TGTGCCAGCAGCTTGGAATGGGCAGGGGGCGACTATGGCTACACCTTC. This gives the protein CASSLEWAGGDYGYTF.